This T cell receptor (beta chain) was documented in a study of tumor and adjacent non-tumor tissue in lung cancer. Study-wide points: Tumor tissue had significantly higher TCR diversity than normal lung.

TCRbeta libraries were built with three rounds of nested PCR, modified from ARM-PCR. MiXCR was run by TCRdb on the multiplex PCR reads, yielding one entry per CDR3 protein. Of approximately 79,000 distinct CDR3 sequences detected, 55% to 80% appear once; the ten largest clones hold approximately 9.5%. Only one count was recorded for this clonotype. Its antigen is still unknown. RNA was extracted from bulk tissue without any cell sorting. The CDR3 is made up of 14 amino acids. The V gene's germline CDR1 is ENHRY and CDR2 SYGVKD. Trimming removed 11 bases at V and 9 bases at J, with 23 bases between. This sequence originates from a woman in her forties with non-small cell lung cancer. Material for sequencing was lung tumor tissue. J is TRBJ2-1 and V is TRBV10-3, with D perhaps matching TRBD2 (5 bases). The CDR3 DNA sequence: TGTGCCGCCGGAGTAGTGGGAGTGCCAGGTGAGCAGTTCTTC. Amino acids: CAAGVVGVPGEQFF.